This T cell receptor (beta chain) was sequenced for a study of blood T cells in healthy people across ages. This clonotype was recorded a few times. Next came a second PCR, run for about 7 to 12 cycles, which used a sample-barcoded 5' primer along with a J-beta primer mix. One entry per CDR3 protein, called by TCRdb with MiXCR from the 5' RACE reads. Of 1.5 million to 1.8 million distinct CDR3 sequences listed, 40% to 45% were seen once; the top ten hold more than 4%. CDR1 SQVTM and CDR2 ANQGSEA come from the germline V gene. V lost 5 bases to trimming and J lost 3 bases, with 18 bases between them. CDR3 length equals 15 residues.

The V and J genes are TRBV29-1 and TRBJ2-3; D may match TRBD1 or TRBD2 (5 bases each). The receptor comes from a woman in her late teens or twenties in good health. The sequenced material came from blood. The CDR3 sequence: CSVTARDETTDTQYF. The CDR3, as DNA: TGCAGCGTTACCGCACGGGACGAGACTACAGATACGCAGTATTTT.